A single sample gave rise to the 6 T cell receptor beta chains below, sequenced in a study of beta chain features in type 1 diabetes. Reverse transcribing all isolated RNA meant expressed TCRB transcripts were sequenced. This table comes from immunoSEQ multiplex PCR, and its TCRdb copy is limited to in-frame clones, with some not included. The sample has some 140,000 clones, 9.2% seen once; the top ten hold roughly 0.74%. The sample taken for sequencing was central memory CD4+ T cells from blood. All receptors come from a man between 18 and 35 years old in good health.

The V call is TRBV12-5, the J call TRBJ1-1; D uncertain. This CDR3 contains 13 residues. Trimming pared 6 bases from V and 4 bases from J, leaving 12 bases between. Germline V gene sequence: CDR1 LGHNT, CDR2 FRNRAP. CDR3 nucleotide sequence: TGTGCTAGTGGGAGAGAAGCGAGCACTGAAGCTTTCTTT. Protein sequence: CASGREASTEAFF.

This clone was seen a handful of times. The chain couples TRBV30 to TRBJ1-6; D remains ambiguous. The CDR3 is made up of 13 amino acids. Germline V gives CDR1 GTSNPN, CDR2 SVGIG (reference sequence). V lost 2 bases and J 9 bases, leaving 11 bases between the germline ends. DNA of the CDR3: TGTGCCTGGAGTCCCAGGTGGGTTTCACCCCTCCACTTT. The encoded protein is CAWSPRWVSPLHF.

The chain couples TRBV9 to TRBJ2-1; 9 bases agree with TRBD2. Germline trimming cut 3 bases from V and 0 bases from J; bases unmatched to any gene: 10. Germline V gives CDR1 SGDLS, CDR2 YYNGEE. CDR3 length: 18 amino acids. CDR3 in DNA: TGTGCCAGCAGCGGAGTCCGAGCGGGGGGCGACTCCTACAATGAGCAGTTCTTC. Translated, it gives CASSGVRAGGDSYNEQFF. Full variable domain (remainder filled in from reference TRBV9 and TRBJ2-1): DSGVTQTPKHLITATGQRVTLRCSPRSGDLSVYWYQQSLDQGLQFLIQYYNGEERAKGNILERFSAQQFPDLHSELNLSSLELGDSALYFCASSGVRAGGDSYNEQFFGPGTRLTVL.

This clone has just a few counts. The V gene is TRBV11-2, the J gene TRBJ2-2; D perhaps matches TRBD2 (5 bases). The germline V gene encodes CDR1 SGHAT and CDR2 FQNNGV. Trimming stripped 7 bases from V and 6 bases from J, with 18 bases between. This CDR3 has 15 amino acids. The CDR3 sequence is CASTPRTLGSGELFF. Written as DNA, the CDR3 is TGTGCCAGCACTCCGCGGACTTTGGGATCCGGGGAGCTGTTTTTT.

This clone showed up just a few times. The V call is TRBV18, the J call TRBJ2-1; TRBD1 matches at 9 bases. The CDR3 loop spans 14 amino acids. V lost 0 bases, J lost 6 bases, and 0 bases stayed unmatched. CDR1 is KGHSH and CDR2 is LQKENI in the germline V gene. The CDR3 spells CASSPPGQGNEQFF. The CDR3 DNA is TGTGCCAGCTCACCACCGGGACAGGGCAATGAGCAGTTCTTC.

The V gene is TRBV5-6, the J gene TRBJ2-5; 8 bases are a match to TRBD1. Germline assignment: CDR1 SGHDT and CDR2 YYEEEE. The CDR3 spans 15 residues. Losses at the gene ends were 3 bases for V and 1 base for J; bases not matched to a gene: 5. CDR3 amino acids: CASSSMTGVQETQYF. The CDR3, as DNA: TGTGCCAGCAGCTCTATGACAGGGGTCCAAGAGACCCAGTACTTC.